Presented here are 30 T cell receptor beta chains from one specimen sequenced in a study of cytomegalovirus exposure and HLA in healthy donors. 13 Jbeta primers and 60 Vbeta primers were used for the PCR. TCRdb's table, derived via immunoSEQ multiplex PCR, lists solely in-frame clones and lacks some. The sample yields approximately 180,000 clones, roughly 80% seen once. The sequenced sample consisted of PBMCs. Every receptor here comes from a man aged 25-45 years in good health and CMV-seropositive.

In DNA form, the CDR3 reads TGTGCCAGTATCTCTGTGACCGGGGAGCTGTTTTTT. Translation: CASISVTGELFF. V gene TRBV19 combines with J gene TRBJ2-2; D is unclear. Germline assignment: CDR1 LNHDA and CDR2 SQIVND (reference sequence). The CDR3 spans 12 residues. Between the trimmed V and J ends, which lost 7 bases and 5 bases, there was a span of 8 bases.

The chain recombines TRBV7-6 with TRBJ2-7, with a tentative D call TRBD1 (6 bases). The length of the CDR3 is 13 residues. V lost 5 bases and J 5 bases, leaving 13 bases between the germline ends. Germline lookup yields CDR1 SGHVS and CDR2 FNYEAQ. In nucleotides, the CDR3 is TGTGCCAGCAGCCGGATCACAGGGAACGAGCAGTACTTC. Amino acids: CASSRITGNEQYF. Filled out from reference TRBV7-6 and TRBJ2-7, the complete variable domain reads GAGVSQSPRYKVTKRGQDVALRCDPISGHVSLYWYRQALGQGPEFLTYFNYEAQQDKSGLPNDRFSAERPEGSISTLTIQRTEQRDSAMYRCASSRITGNEQYFGPGTRLTVT.

The rearrangement uses TRBV28 and TRBJ2-2; 7 bases line up with TRBD2. In germline, CDR1 is MDHEN, CDR2 SYDVKM. The CDR3 totals 17 residues. The J segment lost 0 bases and the V segment lost 8 bases, leaving 12 bases of the junction unmatched. This chain's CDR3 is CASGGLAVFANTGELFF. The CDR3 DNA reads as TGTGCCAGCGGAGGGCTAGCGGTGTTCGCGAACACCGGGGAGCTGTTTTTT. The variable domain in full, completed from reference TRBV28 and TRBJ2-2, reads DVKVTQSSRYLVKRTGEKVFLECVQDMDHENMFWYRQDPGLGLRLIYFSYDVKMKEKGDIPEGYSVSREKKERFSLILESASTNQTSMYLCASGGLAVFANTGELFFGEGSRLTVL.

The gene calls are TRBV4-2 and TRBJ1-3; D might be TRBD1 (6 bases). Deletions cut 0 bases from V and 0 bases from J, with 15 bases between. There are 18 residues in the CDR3. CDR1 LGHNA and CDR2 YNFKEQ come from the germline V gene. The CDR3 nucleotides read TGTGCCAGCAGCCAAGAGGGGCACCGGACAGCCTCTGGAAACACCATATATTTT. Protein product: CASSQEGHRTASGNTIYF.

The rearrangement joins TRBV4-3 to TRBJ1-6; the D gene is possibly TRBD1 (5 bases). Germline loops: CDR1 LGHNA, CDR2 YSLEER. The CDR3 has 17 residues. With 0 bases removed from V and 6 bases from J, the gap between germline ends came to 15 bases. The CDR3 DNA reads as TGCGCCAGCAGCCAAGATCTGGGGGGGGACCCTAATTCACCCCTCCACTTT. Its translation is CASSQDLGGDPNSPLHF.

This chain joins TRBV19 and TRBJ2-1, with 8 bases lining up with TRBD2. Germline CDR1 LNHDA, CDR2 SQIVND (reference sequence). The CDR3 covers 16 residues. V shed 3 bases and J 9 bases; nucleotides not matched to a gene: 13. CDR3 residues: CASSISGRAGWSEQFF. The CDR3 region has the DNA TGTGCCAGTAGTATCTCCGGGAGGGCCGGGTGGAGTGAGCAGTTCTTC. The full variable domain, with the rest looked up from reference TRBV19 and TRBJ2-1, is DGGITQSPKYLFRKEGQNVTLSCEQNLNHDAMYWYRQDPGQGLRLIYYSQIVNDFQKGDIAEGYSVSREKKESFPLTVTSAQKNPTAFYLCASSISGRAGWSEQFFGPGTRLTVL.

The count of this clone is one. The chain uses TRBV28 and TRBJ2-7, with 10 nucleotides matching TRBD2. Germline lookup yields CDR1 MDHEN and CDR2 SYDVKM. The CDR3 runs 14 residues. Unmatched junction bases numbered 6, after V lost 5 bases and J lost 5 bases. CDR3 sequence: CASSEREGLDEQYF. In DNA, the CDR3 is TGTGCCAGCAGTGAGCGGGAGGGCCTCGACGAGCAGTACTTC.

This clone was counted a single time. The J gene is TRBJ2-7, the V gene TRBV6-5, with D possibly TRBD2 on 6 matching bases. The germline V and J ends were trimmed by 8 bases and 6 bases, with 20 bases remaining between them. The V gene's germline CDR1 is MNHEY and CDR2 SVGAGI. This CDR3 region has 14 residues. CDR3 DNA: TGTGCCAGCTGGAAGGGACTGCCATCGACCGAGCAGTACTTC. It is translated as CASWKGLPSTEQYF.

The chain is built from TRBV9 and TRBJ1-2; D not resolved. The V and J ends lost 0 bases and 4 bases respectively, with 13 bases between them. Germline assignment: CDR1 SGDLS and CDR2 YYNGEE. This CDR3 has 15 residues. This CDR3 reads CASSVDPVMIYGYTF. The CDR3 nucleotides read TGTGCCAGCAGCGTAGACCCGGTCATGATCTATGGCTACACCTTC.

The chain joins TRBV25-1 to TRBJ2-1; the D gene is possibly TRBD2 (7 bases). Germline V CDR1 and CDR2: MGHDK, SYGVNS. The CDR3 covers 16 residues. V lost 4 bases and J lost 3, with 16 bases in between. The CDR3 spells CASSGWGREIYNEQFF. The CDR3, as DNA: TGTGCCAGCAGTGGGTGGGGGCGGGAGATCTACAATGAGCAGTTCTTC.

This clone was seen a few times. The J gene is TRBJ2-7, the V gene TRBV9; D possibly corresponds to TRBD2 (5 bases). This CDR3 has 15 amino acids. CDR1 is SGDLS, CDR2 YYNGEE, per germline. Trimming removed 4 bases at V and 0 bases at J, with 14 bases between. The DNA of the CDR3 is TGTGCCAGCAGCCCCCGGGGTGGGATCTCCTACGAGCAGTACTTC. Protein sequence: CASSPRGGISYEQYF.

This chain joins TRBV11-2 and TRBJ2-3, with 13 bases aligning to TRBD2. Germline-derived CDR1 and CDR2 are SGHAT and FQNNGV. J gave up 4 bases and V 2 bases, and 6 bases lay outside the gene matches. The CDR3 length is 17 residues. The DNA of the CDR3 is TGTGCCAGCAGCTTACCACTAGCGGGGGGGATCTCAGATACGCAGTATTTT. Its protein is CASSLPLAGGISDTQYF.

This clone was detected once. This sequence joins TRBV25-1 and TRBJ2-5; a weak D match, TRBD1 (6 bases). V was trimmed by 3 bases and J by 1 base, leaving 15 bases between them. The CDR3 has 16 residues. Germline V CDR1 and CDR2: MGHDK, SYGVNS. As DNA, the CDR3 is TGTGCCAGCAGTGATAGGGCAGGGGCAATCCAAGAGACCCAGTACTTC. Protein: CASSDRAGAIQETQYF.

This chain joins TRBV10-3 and TRBJ1-1; 8 positions agree with TRBD1. The ends lost 0 bases at V and 11 bases at J; junction bases unmatched: 2. There are 12 residues in the CDR3. Germline loops: CDR1 ENHRY, CDR2 SYGVKD. CDR3 nucleotides: TGTGCCATCAGTGAGTCGCAGGGGGCTGCTTTCTTT. Translated: CAISESQGAAFF.

The rearrangement uses TRBV5-1 and TRBJ2-6; 8 bases map to TRBD1. Looked up from germline, CDR1 is SGHRS and CDR2 is YFSETQ. Germline trimming cut 7 bases from V and 2 bases from J; bases unmatched to any gene: 8. The CDR3 runs 16 residues. CDR3 sequence reads: CASFGQGPAGANVLTF. The CDR3 DNA reads as TGCGCCAGCTTCGGACAGGGCCCTGCTGGGGCCAACGTCCTGACTTTC.

The genes are TRBV7-9 and TRBJ2-7; 7 bases agree with TRBD2. CDR1 is SEHNR and CDR2 is FQNEAQ in the germline V gene (reference sequence). The CDR3 is made up of 17 amino acids. Unmatched junction bases numbered 15, after V lost 4 bases and J lost 3 bases. In nucleotides, the CDR3 is TGTGCCAGCAGCTCTAGAGGGGACCGGCTAGCGGACTACGAGCAGTACTTC. Translated: CASSSRGDRLADYEQYF.

The rearrangement uses TRBV5-5 and TRBJ2-5, with TRBD2 matching over 13 bases. The V and J ends lost 4 bases and 2 bases, in that order; junction bases with no gene match: 2. This CDR3 is built from 15 residues. The germline V gene encodes CDR1 SGHKS and CDR2 YYEKEE (reference sequence). The CDR3 reads CASSPGLAGQETQYF. CDR3 DNA: TGTGCCAGCAGCCCGGGACTAGCGGGACAAGAGACCCAGTACTTC.

This chain uses TRBV5-1 with TRBJ1-6, with 7 bases fitting TRBD1. Trimming took 4 bases from V and 0 from J; bases not matched to a gene: 7. This CDR3 contains 17 residues. From germline, CDR1 is SGHRS and CDR2 YFSETQ. The CDR3 reads CASSMDRPSSYNSPLHF. DNA for the CDR3: TGCGCCAGCAGCATGGACAGGCCGAGCTCCTATAATTCACCCCTCCACTTT.

The genes are TRBV5-4 and TRBJ2-5, with 7 bases aligning to TRBD2. The germline V gene encodes CDR1 SGHNT and CDR2 YYREEE (reference sequence). J lost 5 bases, V lost 4 bases, and 8 bases had no gene match. The CDR3 is 14 residues long. The CDR3 bases are TGTGCCAGCAGCAGAAGGGGAGGGAGGGAGACCCAGTACTTC. Its protein product is CASSRRGGRETQYF. The whole variable domain, remainder taken from reference TRBV5-4 and TRBJ2-5, is ETGVTQSPTHLIKTRGQQVTLRCSSQSGHNTVSWYQQALGQGPQFIFQYYREEENGRGNFPPRFSGLQFPNYSSELNVNALELDDSALYLCASSRRGGRETQYFGPGTRLLVL.

The V gene is TRBV19, the J gene TRBJ2-3; 9 bases match TRBD2. The CDR3 is made up of 16 amino acids. The junction had 7 bases not matched to a gene; V was cut back by 3 bases and J by 3 bases. Germline V gene lookup returns CDR1 LNHDA and CDR2 SQIVND (reference sequence). The CDR3: CASSMRTSVSTDTQYF. For the CDR3, the DNA is TGTGCCAGTAGTATGCGGACTAGCGTATCTACAGATACGCAGTATTTT.

The V and J genes are TRBV18 and TRBJ1-1; 8 bases fit TRBD1. V shed 6 bases, J shed 1 base, and the junction held 7 bases outside the gene matches. CDR1 KGHSH and CDR2 LQKENI come from the germline V gene. The length of the CDR3 is 15 residues. DNA for the CDR3: TGTGCCAGCTCCCAGGGACAGGTCCGGAACACTGAAGCTTTCTTT. Translation: CASSQGQVRNTEAFF.

Only a few counts were recorded for this clone. This chain links TRBV5-6 with TRBJ2-3; possibly TRBD1 for D (5 bases). Per the germline V gene, CDR1 is SGHDT and CDR2 is YYEEEE. This CDR3 is 15 amino acids long. The V end lost 2 bases, the J end lost 3 bases, and 13 bases lay between the germline ends. The CDR3: CASSFGRARTDTQYF. As DNA, the CDR3 is TGTGCCAGCAGCTTCGGCAGGGCGAGGACAGATACGCAGTATTTT.

The chain recombines TRBV6-1 with TRBJ1-2, with 11 bases lining up with TRBD1. Losses at the gene ends were 6 bases for V and 8 bases for J; bases not matched to a gene: 11. The CDR3 contains 15 residues. In germline, CDR1 is MNHNS, CDR2 SASEGT. CDR3 nucleotides: TGTGCCAGCAGGACGACCGGGACAGGGGGATGGGGCTACACCTTC. Residues: CASRTTGTGGWGYTF.

The chain couples TRBV2 to TRBJ2-7; 8 nucleotides line up with TRBD1. In germline, CDR1 is SNHLY, CDR2 FYNNEI. The trim removed 7 bases at V and 1 base at J, leaving 9 bases unmatched. The CDR3 extends over 15 amino acids. For the CDR3, the DNA is TGTGCCAGCACACCCCAAACAGGGGGGTCCTACGAGCAGTACTTC. It encodes CASTPQTGGSYEQYF.

The chain uses TRBV6-6 and TRBJ1-1, with D perhaps matching TRBD1 (5 bases). The V gene's germline CDR1 is MNHNY and CDR2 SVGAGI (reference sequence). The CDR3 runs 12 residues. Deletions cut 7 bases from V and 1 base from J, with 7 bases between. The CDR3 region has the DNA TGTGCCAGCAATAGGGGGAACACTGAAGCTTTCTTT. Residues: CASNRGNTEAFF.

The CDR3 bases are TGTGCCAGCAGTGGGACAGGGGGCGGTAGCAATCAGCCCCAGCATTTT. Translating gives CASSGTGGGSNQPQHF. J is TRBJ1-5 and V is TRBV2; 11 bases are a match to TRBD1. CDR3 length equals 16 residues. Germline values: CDR1 SNHLY, CDR2 FYNNEI. J was trimmed by 0 bases and V by 4 bases; bases with no gene match: 2.

This chain joins TRBV7-9 and TRBJ2-6; D unresolved. The CDR3 spans 14 residues. Germline V gene data show CDR1 as SEHNR and CDR2 as FQNEAQ (reference sequence). Trimming pared 6 bases from V and 0 bases from J, leaving 6 bases between. CDR3 sequence reads: CASRISSGANVLTF. The CDR3 DNA reads TGTGCCAGCAGGATCAGCTCTGGGGCCAACGTCCTGACTTTC.

The V call is TRBV7-2, the J call TRBJ1-6; 9 bases align to TRBD1. CDR3 length equals 16 residues. CDR1 SGHTA and CDR2 FQGNSA come from the germline V gene. Trimming cost V 5 bases and J 7 bases; bases outside gene matches: 9. CDR3 sequence reads: CASSTKGTGPNSPLHF. DNA of the CDR3: TGTGCCAGCAGCACTAAGGGGACAGGGCCGAATTCACCCCTCCACTTT.

The chain links TRBV21-1 to TRBJ2-5; TRBD1, as called in the table, went unchecked against the DNA. TRBV21-1 is deemed a pseudogene. This CDR3 is built from 20 residues. The CDR3 sequence: CASSKRNPGQANRQEETQYF. Written as DNA, the CDR3 is TGTGCCAGCAGCAAAAGGAACCCGGGACAGGCCAACCGCCAGGAAGAGACCCAGTACTTC.

In its sample, this clone was seen a few times. The V gene is TRBV7-9, the J gene TRBJ2-1; TRBD2 matches 8 bases. The CDR3 length is 15 residues. The V gene end was trimmed by 5 bases and the J gene end by 3 bases; junction bases not matched to a gene: 6. The germline gives CDR1 SEHNR, CDR2 FQNEAQ (reference sequence). CDR3 in amino acids: CASSNLAGFYNEQFF. For the CDR3, the DNA is TGTGCCAGCAGCAACCTAGCGGGTTTCTACAATGAGCAGTTCTTC.